The T cell receptor beta chain under discussion was sequenced for a study of OX40 agonist ivuxolimab in advanced cancers. At the level of the study: Three patients showed partial responses: one hepatocellular carcinoma and two cutaneous melanoma cases. Study results and caveats: Among expanded peripheral T cells, antigen specificity went undetermined. Doses of 0.1 to 3.0 mg/kg were accompanied by clonal expansion of CD4+ and CD8+ blood T cells by week 6.

The method was immunoSEQ multiplex PCR; TCRdb's version includes in-frame clones alone and lacks a portion of them. The sample consists of more than 80,000 clones, about 90% of them appearing once. On this clone: Its cognate antigen is unknown.

Blood was sampled at baseline, cycle 4 day 1, and cycle 7 day 1. This receptor was identified in an adult with an advanced solid tumor such as melanoma, head and neck, liver or kidney cancer. The starting material was CD4+ or CD8+ T cells sorted from blood, obtained in a trial of the OX40 agonist ivuxolimab.

The CDR3 nucleotides read TGTGCCAGCAGTTCTTGGCGGGAGGGGATGTACCTCCGAGATACGCAGTATTTT. It is translated as CASSSWREGMYLRDTQYF. The chain employs TRBV28 and TRBJ2-3; TRBD2 agrees at 9 bases. The CDR3 spans 18 residues. CDR1 is MDHEN, CDR2 SYDVKM, per germline. Trimming removed 4 bases from V and 5 bases from J; junction bases left unmatched: 16.